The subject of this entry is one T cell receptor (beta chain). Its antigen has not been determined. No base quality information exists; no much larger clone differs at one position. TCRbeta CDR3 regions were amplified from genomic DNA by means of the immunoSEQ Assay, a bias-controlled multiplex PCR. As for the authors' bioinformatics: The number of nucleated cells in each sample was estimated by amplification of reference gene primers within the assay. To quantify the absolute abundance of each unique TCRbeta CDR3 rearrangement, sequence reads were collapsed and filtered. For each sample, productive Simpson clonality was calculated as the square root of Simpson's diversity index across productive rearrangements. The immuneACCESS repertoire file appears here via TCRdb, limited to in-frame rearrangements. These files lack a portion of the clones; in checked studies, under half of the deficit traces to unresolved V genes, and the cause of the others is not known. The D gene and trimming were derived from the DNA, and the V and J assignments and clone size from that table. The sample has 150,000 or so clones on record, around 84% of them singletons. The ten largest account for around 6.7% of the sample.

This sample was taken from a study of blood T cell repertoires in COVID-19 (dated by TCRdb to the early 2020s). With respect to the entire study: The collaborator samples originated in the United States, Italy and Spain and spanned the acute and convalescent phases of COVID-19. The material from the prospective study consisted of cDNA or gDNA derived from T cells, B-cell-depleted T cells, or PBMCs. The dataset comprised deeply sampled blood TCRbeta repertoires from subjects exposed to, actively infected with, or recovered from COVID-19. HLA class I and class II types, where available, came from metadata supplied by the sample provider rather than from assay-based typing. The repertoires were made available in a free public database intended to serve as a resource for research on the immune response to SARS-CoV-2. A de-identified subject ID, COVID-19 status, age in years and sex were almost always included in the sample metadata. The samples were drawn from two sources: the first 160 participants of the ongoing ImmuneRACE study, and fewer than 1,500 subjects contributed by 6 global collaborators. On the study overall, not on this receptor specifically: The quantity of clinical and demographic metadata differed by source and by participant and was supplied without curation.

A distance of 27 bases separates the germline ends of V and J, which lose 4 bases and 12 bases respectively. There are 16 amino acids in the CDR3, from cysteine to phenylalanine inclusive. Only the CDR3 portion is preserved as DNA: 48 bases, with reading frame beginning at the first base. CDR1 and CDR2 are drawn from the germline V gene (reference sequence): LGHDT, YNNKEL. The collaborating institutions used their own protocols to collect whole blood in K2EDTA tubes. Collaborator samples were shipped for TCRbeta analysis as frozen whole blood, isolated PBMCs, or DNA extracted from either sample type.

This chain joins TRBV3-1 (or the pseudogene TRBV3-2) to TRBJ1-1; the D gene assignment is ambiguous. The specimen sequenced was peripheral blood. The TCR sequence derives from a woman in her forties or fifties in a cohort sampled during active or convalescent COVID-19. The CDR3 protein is CASSRTRRFGSPRSFF. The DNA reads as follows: TGTGCCAGCAGCCGAACACGGCGGTTCGGAAGCCCGCGGTCTTTCTTT.